These 2 T cell receptor beta chains originate from one sample sequenced in a study of T-cell reconstitution after alpha-beta-depleted transplantation in children. Preparation of the TCRbeta library used unique molecular identifiers. TCRdb reprocessed the PCR reads via MiXCR and lists one record per CDR3 protein. Here the sample spans about 690,000 distinct CDR3 sequences, around 17% being singletons. The input for sequencing was PBMCs from the stem cell graft donor, taken from the stem cell graft. The receptors were gathered from a human donor who donated a stem cell graft to a child with acute myeloid leukemia.

In its sample, this clonotype was seen many times. The genes are TRBV20-1 and TRBJ2-7; perhaps TRBD1 as D (6 bases). V lost 3 bases to trimming and J lost 5 bases, with 17 bases between them. This CDR3 contains 14 residues. From germline, CDR1 is DFQATT and CDR2 SNEGSKA (reference sequence). The chain's CDR3 is CSARSDQGIHEQYF. Written as DNA, the CDR3 is TGCAGTGCTAGGTCCGACCAGGGGATCCACGAGCAGTACTTC.

At least ten counts were recorded for this clonotype. V is TRBV29-1 and J is TRBJ2-5; D may match TRBD1 or TRBD2 (6 bases each). V lost 7 bases, J lost 4 bases, and 16 bases lay in between. Germline CDR1 and CDR2: SQVTM and ANQGSEA. CDR3 length: 13 residues. Written as DNA, the CDR3 is TGCAGCGCCCCGGGGGCTGCGGGAGAGACCCAGTACTTC. It yields the protein CSAPGAAGETQYF.